The rows below give T cell receptor beta chains drawn from one sample of a study of blood T cell repertoires in COVID-19. Sequencing was performed with immunoSEQ multiplex PCR; in TCRdb, only in-frame clones are kept and a portion is missing. The sample includes about 70,000 clones, roughly 87% of them seen just once. Sequenced input: peripheral blood. The receptor set was obtained from a man at least 80 years old with acute or convalescent COVID-19. Each CDR3 is given with its conserved first and last residue. A D gene is named only where the DNA matches it firmly. Not all rows give a size; the values are once, few, many and, for expanded clones, a class.

J: TRBJ2-1; V: TRBV3-1/TRBV3-2; D: TRBD2; size: NA; DNA: TGTGCCAGCAGCCAAGAACACCACGGCGCCAGCGGGAGGGCGGGCTTAAAGCCTGGTGAGCAGTTCTTC; CDR3: CASSQEHHGASGRAGLKPGEQFF
J: TRBJ2-7; V: TRBV2; D: NA; size: few; DNA: TGTGCCAGCAGTGAGAGGGCTTTCGAGCAGTACTTC; CDR3: CASSERAFEQYF
J: TRBJ1-3; V: TRBV18; D: TRBD1; size: once; DNA: TGTGCCAGCTCACCGGACAGGGGGGATGGAAACACCATATATTTT; CDR3: CASSPDRGDGNTIYF
J: TRBJ2-7; V: TRBV29-1; D: TRBD2; size: NA; DNA: TGCAGCGGTCTTAACACCGGGACTAGCTCCTCCTACGAGCAGTACTTC; CDR3: CSGLNTGTSSSYEQYF
J: TRBJ1-5; V: TRBV5-1; D: TRBD1; size: NA; DNA: TGCGCCAGCAGCTCGGGGACAGGGGGATTCAATCAGCCCCAGCATTTT; CDR3: CASSSGTGGFNQPQHF
J: TRBJ1-2; V: TRBV5-1; D: TRBD1; size: NA; DNA: TGCGCCAGTGCAAGGGACAGGGACCCCTCCTATGGCTACACCTTC; CDR3: CASARDRDPSYGYTF
J: TRBJ1-1; V: TRBV5-1; D: TRBD1; size: NA; DNA: TGCGCCAGCAGCTCCGAACCCGATGACAGGGGGACTGAAGCTTTCTTT; CDR3: CASSSEPDDRGTEAFF
J: TRBJ2-7; V: TRBV10-3; D: TRBD2; size: NA; DNA: TGTGCCATCAGTCCCGGGACTAGCGGGGAGAAACTGTACTTC; CDR3: CAISPGTSGEKLYF
J: TRBJ1-2; V: TRBV3-1/TRBV3-2; D: TRBD1; size: NA; DNA: TGTGCCAGCAGCCAAAACGTATTGGACAGGGTCTCTGGCTACACCTTC; CDR3: CASSQNVLDRVSGYTF
J: TRBJ1-5; V: TRBV19; D: NA; size: NA; DNA: TGTGCCAGTAGTATAGCTGGAGGAGGCAATCAGCCCCAGCATTTT; CDR3: CASSIAGGGNQPQHF
J: TRBJ2-1; V: TRBV11-3; D: NA; size: NA; DNA: TGTGCCAGCGTCATGACTGGGGGCGCGATGGTTGAGCAGTTCTTC; CDR3: CASVMTGGAMVEQFF
J: TRBJ1-4; V: TRBV4-2; D: NA; size: NA; DNA: TGTGCCAGCAGCCGTCAGGGAGGTGAAAAACTGTTTTTT; CDR3: CASSRQGGEKLFF
J: TRBJ1-2; V: TRBV4-1; D: NA; size: NA; DNA: TGCGCCAGCAGCCAAGATCCGAACCGGAACTATGGCTACACCTTC; CDR3: CASSQDPNRNYGYTF
J: TRBJ1-2; V: TRBV19; D: TRBD1; size: few; DNA: TGTGCCAGTAGTCCGGGGACAGCCTGGGGGCACTATGGCTACACCTTC; CDR3: CASSPGTAWGHYGYTF
J: TRBJ1-1; V: TRBV29-1; D: NA; size: NA; DNA: TGCAGCGTTGATCGGTTAGGGAGGAACACTGAAGCTTTCTTT; CDR3: CSVDRLGRNTEAFF
J: TRBJ2-7; V: TRBV2; D: NA; size: NA; DNA: TGTGCCAGCAGTGTAAACAGTCAGACCTACGAGCAGTACTTC; CDR3: CASSVNSQTYEQYF
J: TRBJ2-3; V: TRBV19; D: NA; size: few; DNA: TGTGCCAGTAGTACTCCGGGCACAGATACGCAGTATTTT; CDR3: CASSTPGTDTQYF
J: TRBJ2-7; V: TRBV7-2; D: TRBD2; size: NA; DNA: TGTGCCAGCAGCTTTTCCAGTAGACTAGCGGGGCCCGGGGTGTACTTC; CDR3: CASSFSSRLAGPGVYF
J: TRBJ1-2; V: TRBV7-8; D: TRBD1; size: NA; DNA: TGTGCCAGCAGCGACCGGACAGGGCGCCGTGGCTACACCTTC; CDR3: CASSDRTGRRGYTF
J: TRBJ1-3; V: TRBV24-1; D: NA; size: NA; DNA: TGTGCCACCAGTGACTCAAACACCATATATTTT; CDR3: CATSDSNTIYF
J: TRBJ2-1; V: TRBV5-1; D: NA; size: NA; DNA: TGCGCCAGCAGCGCGGGACAGAACTACAATGAGCAGTTCTTC; CDR3: CASSAGQNYNEQFF
J: TRBJ2-5; V: TRBV11-3; D: NA; size: NA; DNA: TGTGCCAGCAGCTTAGTTCCAGGGAACGAGACCCAGTACTTC; CDR3: CASSLVPGNETQYF
J: TRBJ2-5; V: TRBV2; D: TRBD2; size: NA; DNA: TGTGCCAGCAGTGGAGGACTAGCGGGAGGGGGTGAGACCCAGTACTTC; CDR3: CASSGGLAGGGETQYF
J: TRBJ1-5; V: TRBV2; D: TRBD1; size: NA; DNA: TGTGCCAGCACGTGGGGACAGGGTCACAATCAGCCCCAGCATTTT; CDR3: CASTWGQGHNQPQHF
J: TRBJ1-1; V: TRBV18; D: NA; size: NA; DNA: TGTGCCAGCTCACCACCGACAGGAACGAACACTGAAGCTTTCTTT; CDR3: CASSPPTGTNTEAFF
J: TRBJ2-5; V: TRBV19; D: NA; size: NA; DNA: TGTGCCAGTAGTTCCTGGACTGCCTCCGGGACCCAGTACTTC; CDR3: CASSSWTASGTQYF
J: TRBJ2-3; V: TRBV29-1; D: NA; size: NA; DNA: TGCAGCCACGGCCCCGGAGCTAGCACAGATACGCAGTATTTT; CDR3: CSHGPGASTDTQYF